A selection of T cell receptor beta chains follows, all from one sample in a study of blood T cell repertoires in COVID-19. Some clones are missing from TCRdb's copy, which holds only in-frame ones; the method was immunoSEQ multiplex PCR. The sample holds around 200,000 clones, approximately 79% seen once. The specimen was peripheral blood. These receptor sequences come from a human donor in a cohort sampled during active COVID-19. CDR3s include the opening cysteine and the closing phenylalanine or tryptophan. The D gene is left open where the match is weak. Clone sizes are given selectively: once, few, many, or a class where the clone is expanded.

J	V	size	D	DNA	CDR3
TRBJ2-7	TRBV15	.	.	TGTGCCACCAGCGTATTAGTCTACGAGCAGTACTTC	CATSVLVYEQYF
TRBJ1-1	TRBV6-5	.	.	TGTGCCAGCAGTTACTCGTTGAGAGCCACTGAAGCTTTCTTT	CASSYSLRATEAFF
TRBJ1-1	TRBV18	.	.	TGTGCCAGCTCACTACAGGGTCGGGACACTGAAGCTTTCTTT	CASSLQGRDTEAFF
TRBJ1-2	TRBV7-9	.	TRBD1	TGTGCCAGCAGCCACCGGGACAGGGTCCACCCTATCTACACCTTC	CASSHRDRVHPIYTF
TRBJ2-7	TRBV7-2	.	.	TGTGCCAGCAGGTTCACAGCTAGCGCGAACTACGAGCAGTACTTC	CASRFTASANYEQYF
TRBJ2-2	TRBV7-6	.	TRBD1	TGTGCCAGCAGCTCACTCACAGGGGGCCCCGGGGAGCTGTTTTTT	CASSSLTGGPGELFF
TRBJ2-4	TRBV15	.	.	TGTGCCACCAGCGCGGGGCCGGGTTTTGAAAACATTCAGTACTTC	CATSAGPGFENIQYF
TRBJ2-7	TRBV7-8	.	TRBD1	TGTGCCAGCAGCTCGCGGACAGGGCGATCCCTCGCAGAGCAGTACTTC	CASSSRTGRSLAEQYF
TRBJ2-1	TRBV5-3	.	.	TGTGCCAGAAGCCCGAGGAGGGTCCGGAATGAGCAGTTCTTC	CARSPRRVRNEQFF
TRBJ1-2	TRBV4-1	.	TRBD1	TGCGCCAGCAGCCAGGACCGGACAGGGGGAGTCTATGGCTACACCTTC	CASSQDRTGGVYGYTF
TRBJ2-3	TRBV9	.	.	TGTGCCAGCAGCGTAGATAGTGGTACAGATACGCAGTATTTT	CASSVDSGTDTQYF
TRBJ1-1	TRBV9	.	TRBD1	TGTGCCAGCAGCGTCTCAGGACAGGGGTACACTGAAGCTTTCTTT	CASSVSGQGYTEAFF
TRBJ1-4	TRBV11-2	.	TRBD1	TGTGCCAGCAGCTCGGGGGGACAGGGAGTTGAGGCTAATGAAAAACTGTTTTTT	CASSSGGQGVEANEKLFF
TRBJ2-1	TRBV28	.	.	TGTGCCAGCAGTTTATTGGTAGGGAGAGGCTCCTACAATGAGCAGTTCTTC	CASSLLVGRGSYNEQFF
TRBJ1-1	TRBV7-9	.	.	TGTGCCAGCAGCTTAGGGACAGAGAACACTGAAGCTTTCTTT	CASSLGTENTEAFF
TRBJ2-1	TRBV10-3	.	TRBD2	TGTGCCATCGGCGGGAGGCTGTCCTACAATGAGCAGTTCTTC	CAIGGRLSYNEQFF
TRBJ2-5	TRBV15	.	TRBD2	TGTGCCACCAGCAGAGGGACTAGCGGGAGGGAGGCCCAGTACTTC	CATSRGTSGREAQYF
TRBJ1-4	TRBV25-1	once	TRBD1	TGTGCCAGCAGTGGGCCGGGACAGGGGAATTATGGAAAACTGTTTTTT	CASSGPGQGNYGKLFF
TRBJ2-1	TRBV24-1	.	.	TGTGCCACCAGTGATCGGGACTCTACGGGTAATGAGCAGTTCTTC	CATSDRDSTGNEQFF
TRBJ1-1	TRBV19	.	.	TGTGCCAGTAGTAATCAGATGAACACTGAAGCTTTCTTT	CASSNQMNTEAFF
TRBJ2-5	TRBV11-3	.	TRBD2	TGTGCCAGCAGCCTGGGCTGGCAAGCGGGAGGGCGAGAGACCCAGTACTTC	CASSLGWQAGGRETQYF
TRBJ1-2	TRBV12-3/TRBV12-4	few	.	TGTGCCAGCAGTGAGGGACTTTTCTATGGCTACACCTTC	CASSEGLFYGYTF
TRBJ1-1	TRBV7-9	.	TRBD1	TGTGCCAGCAGCTTAGCGGGGACAGGGATTGGTTTCTTT	CASSLAGTGIGFF
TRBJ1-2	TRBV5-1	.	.	TGCGCCAGCAGCCGGGACACGAACTATGGCTACACCTTC	CASSRDTNYGYTF
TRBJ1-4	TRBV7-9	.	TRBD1	TGTGCCAGCAGCTTCTTACAGGGGGCAACTAATGAAAAACTGTTTTTT	CASSFLQGATNEKLFF
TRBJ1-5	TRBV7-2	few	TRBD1	TGTGCCAGCAGCTGGGGGACAGCCAAGCCCCAGCATTTT	CASSWGTAKPQHF
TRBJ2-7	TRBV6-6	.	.	TGTGCCAGCAGTTACACCGGGGAGGTCTACGAGCAGTACTTC	CASSYTGEVYEQYF
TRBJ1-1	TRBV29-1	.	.	TGCAGCGTTGGGCAGGTTCTGAACACTGAAGCTTTCTTT	CSVGQVLNTEAFF
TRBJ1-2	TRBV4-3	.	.	TGCGCCAGCAGCCCTGGAAGACCATCGGGGACATTTATCTATGGCTACACCTTC	CASSPGRPSGTFIYGYTF